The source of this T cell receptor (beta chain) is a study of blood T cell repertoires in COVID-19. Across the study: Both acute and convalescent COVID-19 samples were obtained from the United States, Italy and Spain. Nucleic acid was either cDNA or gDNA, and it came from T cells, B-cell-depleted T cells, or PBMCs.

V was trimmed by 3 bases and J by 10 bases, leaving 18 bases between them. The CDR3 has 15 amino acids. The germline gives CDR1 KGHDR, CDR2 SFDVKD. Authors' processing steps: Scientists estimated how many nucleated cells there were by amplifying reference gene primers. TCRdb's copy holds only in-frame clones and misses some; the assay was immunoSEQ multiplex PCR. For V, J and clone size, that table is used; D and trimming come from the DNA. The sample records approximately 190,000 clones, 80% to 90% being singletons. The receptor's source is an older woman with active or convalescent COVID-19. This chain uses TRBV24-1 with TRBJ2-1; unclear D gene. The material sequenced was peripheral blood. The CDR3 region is CATSDLTHPGSEQFF. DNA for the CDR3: TGTGCCACCAGTGATCTAACCCATCCAGGCTCGGAGCAGTTCTTC.